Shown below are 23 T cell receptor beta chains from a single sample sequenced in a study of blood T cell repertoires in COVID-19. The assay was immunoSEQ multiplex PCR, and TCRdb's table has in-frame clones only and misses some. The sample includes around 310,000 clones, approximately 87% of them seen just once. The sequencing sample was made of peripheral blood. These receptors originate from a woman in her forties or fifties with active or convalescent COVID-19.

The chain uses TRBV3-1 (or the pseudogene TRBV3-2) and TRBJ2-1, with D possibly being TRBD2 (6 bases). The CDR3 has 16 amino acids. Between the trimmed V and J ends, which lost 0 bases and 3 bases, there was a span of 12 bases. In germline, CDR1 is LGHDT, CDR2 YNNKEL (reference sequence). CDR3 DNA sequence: TGTGCCAGCAGCCAAGATTCTAGCGAAGACTACAATGAGCAGTTCTTC. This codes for CASSQDSSEDYNEQFF.

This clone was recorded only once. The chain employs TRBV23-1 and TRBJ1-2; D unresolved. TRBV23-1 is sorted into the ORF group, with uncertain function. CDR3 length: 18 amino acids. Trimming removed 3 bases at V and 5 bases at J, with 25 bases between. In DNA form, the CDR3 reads TGCGCCAGCAGTCAGTATCCCCGAGGAGGGTATCAAGCTTATGGCTACACCTTC. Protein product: CASSQYPRGGYQAYGYTF.

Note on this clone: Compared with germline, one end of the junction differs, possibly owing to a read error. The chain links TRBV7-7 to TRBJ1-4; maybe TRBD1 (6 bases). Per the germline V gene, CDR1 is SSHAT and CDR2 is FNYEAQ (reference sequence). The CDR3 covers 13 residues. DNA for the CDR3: TGTGCTAGCAGCTACAGGGAAGGTGAAAAACTGTTTTTT. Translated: CASSYREGEKLFF.

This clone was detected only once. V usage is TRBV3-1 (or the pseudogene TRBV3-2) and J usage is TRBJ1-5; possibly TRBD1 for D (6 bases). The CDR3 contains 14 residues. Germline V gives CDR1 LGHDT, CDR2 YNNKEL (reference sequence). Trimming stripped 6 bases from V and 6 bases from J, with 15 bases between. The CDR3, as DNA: TGTGCCAGCAGTAACCGACAGGCTAGTCAGCCCCAGCATTTT. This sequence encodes CASSNRQASQPQHF.

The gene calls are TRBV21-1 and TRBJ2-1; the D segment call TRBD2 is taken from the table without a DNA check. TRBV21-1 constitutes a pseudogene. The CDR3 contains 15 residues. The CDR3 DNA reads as TGTGCCAGCAGCGAGTTGCGGGGGGTCTACAATGAGCAGTTCTTC. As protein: CASSELRGVYNEQFF.

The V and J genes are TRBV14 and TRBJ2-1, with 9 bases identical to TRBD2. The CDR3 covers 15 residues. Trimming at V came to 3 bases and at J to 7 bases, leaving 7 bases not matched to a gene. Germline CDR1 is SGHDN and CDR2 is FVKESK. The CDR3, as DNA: TGTGCCAGCAGCCACTATAGCGGGAGTTTAAATGAGCAGTTCTTC. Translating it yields CASSHYSGSLNEQFF.

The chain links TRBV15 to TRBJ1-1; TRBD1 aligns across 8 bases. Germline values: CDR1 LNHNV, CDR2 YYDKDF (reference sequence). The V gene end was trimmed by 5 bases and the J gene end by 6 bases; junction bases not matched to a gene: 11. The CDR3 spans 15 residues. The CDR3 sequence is CATSAQTGARAEAFF. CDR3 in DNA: TGTGCCACCAGCGCACAGACAGGGGCTAGGGCTGAAGCTTTCTTT.

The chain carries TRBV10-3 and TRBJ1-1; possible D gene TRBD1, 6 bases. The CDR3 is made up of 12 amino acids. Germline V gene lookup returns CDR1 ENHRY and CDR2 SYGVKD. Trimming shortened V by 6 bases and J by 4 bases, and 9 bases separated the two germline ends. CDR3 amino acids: CAISDRSTEAFF. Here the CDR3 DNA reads TGTGCCATCAGCGACAGGAGCACTGAAGCTTTCTTT.

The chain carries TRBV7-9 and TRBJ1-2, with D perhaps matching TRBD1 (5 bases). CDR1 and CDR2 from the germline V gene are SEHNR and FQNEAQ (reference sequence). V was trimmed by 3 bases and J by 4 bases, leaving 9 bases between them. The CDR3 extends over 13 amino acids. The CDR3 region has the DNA TGTGCCAGCAGCTTTGGGCAGGGCTATGGCTACACCTTC. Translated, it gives CASSFGQGYGYTF.

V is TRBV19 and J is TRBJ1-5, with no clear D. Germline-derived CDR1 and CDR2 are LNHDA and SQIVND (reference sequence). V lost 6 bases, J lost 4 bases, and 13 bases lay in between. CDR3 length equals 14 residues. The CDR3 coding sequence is TGTGCCAGTAGCCCGAGAGGAGGGAATCAGCCCCAGCATTTT. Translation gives CASSPRGGNQPQHF.

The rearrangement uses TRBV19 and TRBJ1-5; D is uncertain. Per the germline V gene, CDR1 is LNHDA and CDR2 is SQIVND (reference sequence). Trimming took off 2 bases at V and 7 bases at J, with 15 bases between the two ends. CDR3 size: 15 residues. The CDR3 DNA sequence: TGTGCCAGTAGTATACTCTTGACTGATTCGCAGCCCCAGCATTTT. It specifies CASSILLTDSQPQHF.

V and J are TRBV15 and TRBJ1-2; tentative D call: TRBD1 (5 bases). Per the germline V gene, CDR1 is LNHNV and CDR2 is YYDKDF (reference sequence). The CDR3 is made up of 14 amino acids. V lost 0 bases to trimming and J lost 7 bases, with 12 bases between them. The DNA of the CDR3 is TGTGCCACCAGCAGAGATCTGGGGCCCGGTGGCTACACCTTC. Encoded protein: CATSRDLGPGGYTF.

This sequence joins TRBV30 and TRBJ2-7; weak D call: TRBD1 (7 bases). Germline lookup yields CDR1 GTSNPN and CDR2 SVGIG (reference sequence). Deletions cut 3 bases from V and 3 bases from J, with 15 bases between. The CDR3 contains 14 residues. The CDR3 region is CAWRTAGQSYEQYF. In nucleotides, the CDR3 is TGTGCCTGGAGGACGGCGGGACAGAGCTACGAGCAGTACTTC.

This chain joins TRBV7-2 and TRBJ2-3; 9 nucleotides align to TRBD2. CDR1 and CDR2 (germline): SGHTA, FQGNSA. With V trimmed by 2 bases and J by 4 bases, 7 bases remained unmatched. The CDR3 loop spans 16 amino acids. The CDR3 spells CASSLRVAGVSDTQYF. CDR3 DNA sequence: TGTGCCAGCAGCTTAAGGGTAGCGGGAGTATCAGATACGCAGTATTTT.

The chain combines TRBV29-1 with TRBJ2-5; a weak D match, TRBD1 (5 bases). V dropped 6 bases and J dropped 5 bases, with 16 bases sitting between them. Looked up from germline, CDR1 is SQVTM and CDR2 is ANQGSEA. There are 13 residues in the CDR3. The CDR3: CSVVDRIGETQYF. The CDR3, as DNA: TGCAGCGTCGTCGACAGAATTGGCGAGACCCAGTACTTC.

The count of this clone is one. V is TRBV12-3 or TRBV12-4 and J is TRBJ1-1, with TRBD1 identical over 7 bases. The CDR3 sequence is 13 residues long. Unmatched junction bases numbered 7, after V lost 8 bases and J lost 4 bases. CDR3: CASSDRAVTEAFF. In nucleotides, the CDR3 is TGTGCCAGCTCCGACAGGGCGGTCACTGAAGCTTTCTTT.

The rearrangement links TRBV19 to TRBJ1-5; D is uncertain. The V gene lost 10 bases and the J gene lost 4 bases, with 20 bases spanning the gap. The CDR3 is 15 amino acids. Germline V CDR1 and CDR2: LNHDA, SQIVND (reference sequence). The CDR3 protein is CAIGKGGDRNQPQHF. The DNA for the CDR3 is TGTGCCATCGGAAAGGGCGGGGATAGAAATCAGCCCCAGCATTTT.

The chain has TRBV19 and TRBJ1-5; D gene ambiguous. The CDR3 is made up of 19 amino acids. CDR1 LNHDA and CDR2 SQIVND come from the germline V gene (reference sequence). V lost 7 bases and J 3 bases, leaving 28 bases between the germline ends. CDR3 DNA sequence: TGTGCCAGTAAACCCCAAAAGTCAGTAATCGGGCGGGACAATCAGCCCCAGCATTTT. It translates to CASKPQKSVIGRDNQPQHF.

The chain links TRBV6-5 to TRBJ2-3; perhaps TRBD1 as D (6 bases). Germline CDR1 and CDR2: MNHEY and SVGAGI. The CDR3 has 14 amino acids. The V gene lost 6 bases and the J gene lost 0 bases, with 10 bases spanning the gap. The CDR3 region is CASRGTFSTDTQYF. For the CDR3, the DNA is TGTGCCAGCAGGGGGACATTTAGCACAGATACGCAGTATTTT.

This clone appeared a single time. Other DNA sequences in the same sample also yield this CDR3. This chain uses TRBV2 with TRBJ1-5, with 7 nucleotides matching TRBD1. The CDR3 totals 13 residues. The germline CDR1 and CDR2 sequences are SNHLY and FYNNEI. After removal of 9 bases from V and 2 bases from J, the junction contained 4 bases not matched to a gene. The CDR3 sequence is CASRGQGNQPQHF. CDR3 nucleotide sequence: TGTGCCAGTCGAGGACAGGGCAATCAGCCCCAGCATTTT.

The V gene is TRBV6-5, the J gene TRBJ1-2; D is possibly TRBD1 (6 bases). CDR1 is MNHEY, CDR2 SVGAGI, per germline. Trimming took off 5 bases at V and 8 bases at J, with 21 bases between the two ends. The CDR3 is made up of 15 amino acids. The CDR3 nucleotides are TGTGCCAGCAGTAACGGGGAGGGGGAACTGCGGGGCTACACCTTC. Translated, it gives CASSNGEGELRGYTF.

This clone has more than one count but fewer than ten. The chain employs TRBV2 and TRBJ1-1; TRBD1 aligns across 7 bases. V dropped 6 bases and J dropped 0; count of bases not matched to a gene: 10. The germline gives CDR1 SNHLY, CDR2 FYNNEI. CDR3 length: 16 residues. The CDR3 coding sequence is TGTGCCAGCAGCCCAACTAGGACAGGAGTGAACACTGAAGCTTTCTTT. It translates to CASSPTRTGVNTEAFF.

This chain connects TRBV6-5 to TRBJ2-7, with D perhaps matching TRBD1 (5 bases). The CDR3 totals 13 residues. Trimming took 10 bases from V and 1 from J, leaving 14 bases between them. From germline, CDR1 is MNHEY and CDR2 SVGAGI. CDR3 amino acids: CATRQQNSYEQYF. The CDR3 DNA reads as TGTGCCACCCGACAGCAAAATTCCTACGAGCAGTACTTC.